This T cell receptor (beta chain) was captured in a study of OX40 agonist ivuxolimab in advanced cancers. Findings of the study overall: Mean expanded clone counts were higher in CD8+ than CD4+ T cells.

Germline V CDR1 and CDR2: SGHRS, YFSETQ. There are 15 residues in the CDR3. V dropped 0 bases and J dropped 5 bases, with 12 bases sitting between them. About this clone itself: Its antigen is not identified.

Profiling relied on immunoSEQ multiplex PCR, and the TCRdb table lists in-frame clones only, not all of them. This table holds 75,000 to 95,000 clones, 89% found once. Sample: CD4+ or CD8+ T cells sorted from blood, taken in a trial of the OX40 agonist ivuxolimab. This sequence originates from an adult with an advanced solid tumor such as melanoma, head and neck, liver or kidney cancer. J is TRBJ1-5 and V is TRBV5-1; D might be TRBD1 (6 bases). The CDR3 reads CASSLDTGSDQPQHF. The DNA for the CDR3 is TGCGCCAGCAGCTTGGATACAGGGTCGGATCAGCCCCAGCATTTT.